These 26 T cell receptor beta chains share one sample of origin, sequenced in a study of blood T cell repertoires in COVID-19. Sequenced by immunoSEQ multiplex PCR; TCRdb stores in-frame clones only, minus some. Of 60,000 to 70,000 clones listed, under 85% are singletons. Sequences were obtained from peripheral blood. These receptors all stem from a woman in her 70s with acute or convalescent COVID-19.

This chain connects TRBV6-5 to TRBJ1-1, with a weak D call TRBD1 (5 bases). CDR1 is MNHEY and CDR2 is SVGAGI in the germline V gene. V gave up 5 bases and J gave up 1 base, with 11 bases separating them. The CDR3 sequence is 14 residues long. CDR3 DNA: TGTGCCAGCAGTCTCAGGGAAGGGAACACTGAAGCTTTCTTT. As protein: CASSLREGNTEAFF.

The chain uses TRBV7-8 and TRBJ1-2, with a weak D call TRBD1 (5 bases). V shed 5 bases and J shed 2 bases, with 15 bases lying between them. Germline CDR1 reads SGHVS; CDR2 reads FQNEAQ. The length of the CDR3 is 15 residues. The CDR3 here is CASSRSDRANYGYTF. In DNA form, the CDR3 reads TGTGCCAGCAGCCGATCTGACAGAGCGAACTATGGCTACACCTTC.

The CDR3 nucleotides are TGTGCCAGCAGTGCCTCCGGGGGGTCCTACAATGAGCAGTTCTTC. This gives the protein CASSASGGSYNEQFF. This chain uses TRBV28 with TRBJ2-1; 7 positions match TRBD2. The CDR3 is made up of 15 amino acids. The germline V gene has CDR1 MDHEN and CDR2 SYDVKM. After removal of 5 bases from V and 1 base from J, the junction contained 5 bases not matched to a gene. The full variable domain, rest sourced from reference TRBV28 and TRBJ2-1, is DVKVTQSSRYLVKRTGEKVFLECVQDMDHENMFWYRQDPGLGLRLIYFSYDVKMKEKGDIPEGYSVSREKKERFSLILESASTNQTSMYLCASSASGGSYNEQFFGPGTRLTVL.

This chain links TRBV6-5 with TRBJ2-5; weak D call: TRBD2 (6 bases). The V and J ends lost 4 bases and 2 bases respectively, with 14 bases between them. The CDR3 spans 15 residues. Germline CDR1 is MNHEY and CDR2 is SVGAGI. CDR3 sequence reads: CASSSYYGGQETQYF. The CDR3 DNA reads TGTGCCAGCAGTTCGTATTACGGGGGTCAAGAGACCCAGTACTTC.

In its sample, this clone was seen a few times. CDR3 protein: CASSETSGGRRSDTQYF. The DNA of the CDR3 is TGTGCCAGCAGTGAAACTAGCGGGGGCCGGAGGTCAGATACGCAGTATTTT. The rearrangement uses TRBV6-1 and TRBJ2-3, with TRBD2 matching over 11 bases. After removal of 2 bases from V and 4 bases from J, the junction contained 8 bases not matched to a gene. Germline values: CDR1 MNHNS, CDR2 SASEGT. This CDR3 is 17 amino acids long.

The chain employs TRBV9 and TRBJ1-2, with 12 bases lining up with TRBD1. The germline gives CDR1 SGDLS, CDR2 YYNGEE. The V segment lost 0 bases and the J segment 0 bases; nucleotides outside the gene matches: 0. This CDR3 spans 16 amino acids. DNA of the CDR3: TGTGCCAGCAGCGTAGGGGACAGGGGGCCTAACTATGGCTACACCTTC. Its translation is CASSVGDRGPNYGYTF.

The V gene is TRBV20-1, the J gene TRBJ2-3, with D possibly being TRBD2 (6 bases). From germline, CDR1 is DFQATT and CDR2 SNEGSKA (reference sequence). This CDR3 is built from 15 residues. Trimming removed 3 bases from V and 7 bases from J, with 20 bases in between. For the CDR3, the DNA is TGCAGTGCTAGTTCTATGGGGGAGGCGGAGAATACGCAGTATTTT. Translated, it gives CSASSMGEAENTQYF.

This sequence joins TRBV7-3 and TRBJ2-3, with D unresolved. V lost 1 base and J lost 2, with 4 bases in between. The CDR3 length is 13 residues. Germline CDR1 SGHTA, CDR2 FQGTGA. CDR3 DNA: TGTGCCAGCAGCTTAATAGTCACAGATACGCAGTATTTT. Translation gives CASSLIVTDTQYF. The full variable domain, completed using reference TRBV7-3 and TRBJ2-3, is GAGVSQTPSNKVTEKGKYVELRCDPISGHTALYWYRQSLGQGPEFLIYFQGTGAADDSGLPNDRFFAVRPEGSVSTLKIQRTERGDSAVYLCASSLIVTDTQYFGPGTRLTVL.

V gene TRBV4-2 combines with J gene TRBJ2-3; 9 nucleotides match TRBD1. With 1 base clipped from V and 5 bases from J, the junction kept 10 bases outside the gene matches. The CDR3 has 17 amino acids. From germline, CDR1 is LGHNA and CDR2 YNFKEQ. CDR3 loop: CASSQASGTGSRDTQYF. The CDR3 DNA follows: TGTGCCAGCAGCCAAGCGTCCGGGACAGGGAGTAGAGATACGCAGTATTTT.

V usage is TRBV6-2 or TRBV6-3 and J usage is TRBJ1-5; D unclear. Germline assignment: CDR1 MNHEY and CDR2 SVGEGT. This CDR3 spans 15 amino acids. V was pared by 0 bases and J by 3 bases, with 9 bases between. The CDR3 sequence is CASSYSFSSNQPQHF. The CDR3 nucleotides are TGTGCCAGCAGTTACTCGTTCAGTTCCAATCAGCCCCAGCATTTT.

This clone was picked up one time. The CDR3 region is CASSNSRPQWTGNGYTF. CDR3 DNA: TGTGCCAGCAGCAACTCAAGACCCCAATGGACAGGGAATGGCTACACCTTC. The chain uses TRBV21-1 and TRBJ1-2; the table's D gene call, TRBD1, was not cross checked with the DNA. TRBV21-1 is a known pseudogene. This CDR3 has 17 residues.

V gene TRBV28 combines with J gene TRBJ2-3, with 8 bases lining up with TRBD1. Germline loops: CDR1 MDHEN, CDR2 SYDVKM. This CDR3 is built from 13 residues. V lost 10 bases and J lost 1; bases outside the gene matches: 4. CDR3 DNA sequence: TGTGCCACCGAGACAGGGGGCACAGATACGCAGTATTTT. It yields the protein CATETGGTDTQYF.

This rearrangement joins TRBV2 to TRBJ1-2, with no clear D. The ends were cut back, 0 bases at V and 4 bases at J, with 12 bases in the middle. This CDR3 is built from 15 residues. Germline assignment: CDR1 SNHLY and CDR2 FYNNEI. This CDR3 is CASSEALTNLYGYTF. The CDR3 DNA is TGTGCCAGCAGTGAAGCGCTCACAAACCTCTATGGCTACACCTTC.

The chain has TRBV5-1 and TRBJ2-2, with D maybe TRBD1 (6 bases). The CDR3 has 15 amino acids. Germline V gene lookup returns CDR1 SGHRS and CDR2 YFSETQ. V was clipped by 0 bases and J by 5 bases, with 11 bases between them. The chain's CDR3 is CASSLEQGGTGELFF. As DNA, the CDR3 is TGCGCCAGCAGCTTGGAACAGGGCGGGACCGGGGAGCTGTTTTTT.

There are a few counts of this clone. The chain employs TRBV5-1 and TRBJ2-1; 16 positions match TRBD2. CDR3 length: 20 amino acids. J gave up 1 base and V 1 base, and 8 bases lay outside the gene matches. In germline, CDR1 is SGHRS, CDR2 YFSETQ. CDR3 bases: TGCGCCAGCAGCTTGATGCCCGGGACTAGCGGGGGGGCATCCTACAATGAGCAGTTCTTC. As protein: CASSLMPGTSGGASYNEQFF.

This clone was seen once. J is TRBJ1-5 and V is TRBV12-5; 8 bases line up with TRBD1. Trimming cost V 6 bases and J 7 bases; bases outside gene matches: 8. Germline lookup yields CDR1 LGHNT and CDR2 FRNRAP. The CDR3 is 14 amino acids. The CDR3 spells CASGATGGWQPQHF. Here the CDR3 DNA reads TGTGCTAGTGGCGCCACAGGGGGATGGCAGCCCCAGCATTTT. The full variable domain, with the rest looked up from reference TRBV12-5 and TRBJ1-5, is DARVTQTPRHKVTEMGQEVTMRCQPILGHNTVFWYRQTMMQGLELLAYFRNRAPLDDSGMPKDRFSAEMPDATLATLKIQPSEPRDSAVYFCASGATGGWQPQHFGDGTRLSIL.

As DNA, the CDR3 is TGTGCCAGAAGCTCCAGACAGGGCCACAATGAGCAGTTCTTC. Protein sequence: CARSSRQGHNEQFF. This rearrangement joins TRBV5-3 to TRBJ2-1; 7 nucleotides align to TRBD1. TRBV5-3 is an open reading frame whose function is uncertain. The CDR3 loop spans 14 amino acids. With V trimmed by 3 bases and J by 5 bases, 5 bases remained unmatched.

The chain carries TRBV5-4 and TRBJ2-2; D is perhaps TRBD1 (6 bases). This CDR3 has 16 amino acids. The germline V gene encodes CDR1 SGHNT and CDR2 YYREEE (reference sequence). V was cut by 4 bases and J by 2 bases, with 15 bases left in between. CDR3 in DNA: TGTGCCAGCAGCCTACCAGACAGGTCCAACACCGGGGAGCTGTTTTTT. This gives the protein CASSLPDRSNTGELFF.

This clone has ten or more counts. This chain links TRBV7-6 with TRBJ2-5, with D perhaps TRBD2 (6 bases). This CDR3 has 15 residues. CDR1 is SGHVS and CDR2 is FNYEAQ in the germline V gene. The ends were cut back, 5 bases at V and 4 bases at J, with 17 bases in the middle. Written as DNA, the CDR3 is TGTGCCAGCAGCCCCACGGGTGGAGGGAGAGAGACCCAGTACTTC. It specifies CASSPTGGGRETQYF.

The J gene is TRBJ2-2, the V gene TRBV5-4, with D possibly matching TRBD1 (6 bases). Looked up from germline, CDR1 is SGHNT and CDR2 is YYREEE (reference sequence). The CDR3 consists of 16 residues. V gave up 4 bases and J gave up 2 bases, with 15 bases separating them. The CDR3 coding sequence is TGTGCCAGCAGCCCATTTGGGGGCGATAACACCGGGGAGCTGTTTTTT. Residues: CASSPFGGDNTGELFF.

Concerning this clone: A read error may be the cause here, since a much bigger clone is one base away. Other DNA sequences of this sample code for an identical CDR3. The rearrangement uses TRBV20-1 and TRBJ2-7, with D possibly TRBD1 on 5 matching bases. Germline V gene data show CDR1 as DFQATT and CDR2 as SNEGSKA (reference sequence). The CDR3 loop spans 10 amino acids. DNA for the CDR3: TGCAGTGCTAGCCGGACAAAGCAATACTTC. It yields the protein CSASRTKQYF.

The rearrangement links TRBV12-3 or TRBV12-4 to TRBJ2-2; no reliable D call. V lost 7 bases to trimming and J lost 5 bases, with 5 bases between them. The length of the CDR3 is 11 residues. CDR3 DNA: TGTGCCAGCACCCGGACCGGGGAGCTGTTTTTT. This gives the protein CASTRTGELFF.

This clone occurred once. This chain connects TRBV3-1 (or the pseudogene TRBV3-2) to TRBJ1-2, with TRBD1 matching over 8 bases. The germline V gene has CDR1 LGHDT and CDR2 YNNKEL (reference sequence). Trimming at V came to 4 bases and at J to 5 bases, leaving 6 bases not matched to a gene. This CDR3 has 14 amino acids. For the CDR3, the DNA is TGTGCCAGCAGCCCAGGGGGCGGAAGGTATGGCTACACCTTC. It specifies CASSPGGGRYGYTF.

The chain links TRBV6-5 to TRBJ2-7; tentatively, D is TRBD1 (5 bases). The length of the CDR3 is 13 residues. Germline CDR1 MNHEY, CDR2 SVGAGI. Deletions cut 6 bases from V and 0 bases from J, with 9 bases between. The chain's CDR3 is CASRDTFSYEQYF. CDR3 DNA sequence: TGTGCCAGCAGGGACACTTTCTCCTACGAGCAGTACTTC.

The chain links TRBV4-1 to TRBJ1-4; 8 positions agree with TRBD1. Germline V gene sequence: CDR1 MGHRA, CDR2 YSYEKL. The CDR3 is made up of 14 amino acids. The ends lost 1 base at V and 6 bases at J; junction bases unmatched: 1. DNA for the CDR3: TGCGCCAGCAGCCAAGGACAGGGGCATGAAAAACTGTTTTTT. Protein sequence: CASSQGQGHEKLFF.

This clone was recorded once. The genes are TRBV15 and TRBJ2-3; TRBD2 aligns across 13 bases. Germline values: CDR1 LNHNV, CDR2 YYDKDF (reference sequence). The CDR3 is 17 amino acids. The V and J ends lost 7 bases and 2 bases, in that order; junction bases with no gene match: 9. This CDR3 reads CATTPGLAGVNTDTQYF. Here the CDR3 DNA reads TGTGCCACCACTCCCGGACTAGCGGGGGTGAACACAGATACGCAGTATTTT.